The present entry profiles one T cell receptor (beta chain) with its context. These data belong to a study of cytomegalovirus exposure and HLA in healthy donors. Trimming cost V 2 bases and J 4 bases, with 12 bases left between them. The germline V gene encodes CDR1 SGHDT and CDR2 YYEEEE. The CDR3 length is 14 residues. The repertoire was sequenced with immunoSEQ multiplex PCR; TCRdb's copy has only in-frame clones and lacks some. The data contain some 72,000 clones, about 95% of them singletons. The V and J genes are TRBV5-6 and TRBJ1-1; a possible D gene is TRBD1 (6 bases). Specimen: PBMCs. This clonotype was obtained from a man aged 18 to 29 in good health and CMV-seropositive. CDR3 amino acids: CASSFQGKGTEAFF. The CDR3 nucleotides read TGTGCCAGCAGCTTTCAGGGGAAAGGCACTGAAGCTTTCTTT.